A single sample is the source of the 24 T cell receptor beta chains below, sequenced in a study of blood T cell repertoires in COVID-19. Generated by immunoSEQ multiplex PCR, the TCRdb table keeps only in-frame clones and is missing some. The sample lists a few hundred thousand clones; about 88% were seen once. Sequencing used peripheral blood. The receptors were gathered from a woman in her 30s with COVID-19, enrolled during active disease.

This chain connects TRBV6-5 to TRBJ2-7; 9 nucleotides agree with TRBD2. The V gene's germline CDR1 is MNHEY and CDR2 SVGAGI. The CDR3 extends over 15 amino acids. After removal of 2 bases from V and 4 bases from J, the junction contained 6 bases not matched to a gene. CDR3 DNA: TGTGCCAGCAGTTACGAGGCGGCGGGAGGGTACGAGCAGTACTTC. Its protein product is CASSYEAAGGYEQYF.

V usage is TRBV24-1 and J usage is TRBJ2-2; 7 bases line up with TRBD1. CDR1 is KGHDR, CDR2 SFDVKD, per germline. This CDR3 contains 16 residues. The V segment lost 4 bases and the J segment 4 bases; nucleotides outside the gene matches: 8. The CDR3: CATSDATQGRTGELFF. The CDR3 nucleotides are TGTGCCACCAGTGACGCTACACAGGGGCGCACCGGGGAGCTGTTTTTT.

The chain couples TRBV29-1 to TRBJ1-3, with a weak D call TRBD1 (5 bases). The CDR3 spans 13 residues. Trimming took off 4 bases at V and 3 bases at J, with 10 bases between the two ends. Germline values: CDR1 SQVTM, CDR2 ANQGSEA. The CDR3 bases are TGCAGCGTTGCCACGGGGGTTGGAAACACCATATATTTT. It is translated as CSVATGVGNTIYF.

The V call is TRBV2, the J call TRBJ1-5; D unclear. The germline V gene encodes CDR1 SNHLY and CDR2 FYNNEI. The CDR3 runs 13 residues. Between the trimmed V and J ends, which lost 1 base and 4 bases, there was a span of 5 bases. The CDR3 sequence: CASSEDRNQPQHF. CDR3 nucleotide sequence: TGTGCCAGCAGTGAAGACAGAAATCAGCCCCAGCATTTT.

This chain connects TRBV10-2 to TRBJ2-2; 10 bases match TRBD1. The V and J ends lost 3 bases and 6 bases, in that order; junction bases with no gene match: 7. CDR3 length: 16 amino acids. CDR1 is WSHSY, CDR2 SAAADI, per germline. The CDR3 DNA reads as TGCGCCAGCAGTGATTATTCCGGGACAGGGGCCGGGGAGCTGTTTTTT. Its translation is CASSDYSGTGAGELFF.

The rearrangement joins TRBV27 to TRBJ2-7; possibly TRBD2 for D (6 bases). The ends were cut back, 5 bases at V and 0 bases at J, with 11 bases in the middle. Germline assignment: CDR1 MNHEY and CDR2 SMNVEV (reference sequence). The CDR3 consists of 14 residues. The CDR3 protein is CASSPWTTSYEQYF. The CDR3 DNA is TGTGCCAGCAGTCCCTGGACTACCTCCTACGAGCAGTACTTC.

The chain employs TRBV7-2 and TRBJ2-7; 13 bases line up with TRBD2. Losses at the gene ends were 6 bases for V and 4 bases for J; bases not matched to a gene: 9. The CDR3 has 16 amino acids. Germline assignment: CDR1 SGHTA and CDR2 FQGNSA. The CDR3 sequence is CASRRTSGSTGYEQYF. Here the CDR3 DNA reads TGTGCCAGCAGACGGACTAGCGGGAGTACAGGGTACGAGCAGTACTTC.

A few counts support this clone. This chain uses TRBV6-6 with TRBJ1-2, with a tentative D call TRBD1 (5 bases). V was pared by 8 bases and J by 2 bases, with 9 bases between. Germline loops: CDR1 MNHNY, CDR2 SVGAGI (reference sequence). The CDR3 length is 12 residues. The CDR3 loop reads CASSTVNYGYTF. CDR3 bases: TGTGCCAGCTCGACAGTAAACTATGGCTACACCTTC.

The V call is TRBV21-1, the J call TRBJ2-2; the table's TRBD1 call for D was not verified on the DNA. TRBV21-1 is deemed a pseudogene. The CDR3 loop spans 13 amino acids. CDR3 DNA sequence: TGTGCCAGCGGGGGACAGGTCACCGGGGAGCTGTTTTTT. Translation: CASGGQVTGELFF.

The V gene is TRBV5-4, the J gene TRBJ1-6; weak D call: TRBD1 (6 bases). The germline gives CDR1 SGHNT, CDR2 YYREEE (reference sequence). The V and J ends lost 2 bases and 2 bases respectively, with 8 bases between them. The CDR3 is 15 amino acids. In nucleotides, the CDR3 is TGTGCCAGCAGCTTACAGGGAACCTATAATTCACCCCTCCACTTT. Translating it yields CASSLQGTYNSPLHF.

This clone was counted a single time. The gene calls are TRBV2 and TRBJ2-3, with 8 nucleotides matching TRBD1. CDR1 is SNHLY and CDR2 is FYNNEI in the germline V gene. Trimming cost V 9 bases and J 5 bases; bases outside gene matches: 10. This CDR3 has 14 amino acids. In DNA, the CDR3 is TGTGCCAGTTGGTGGACAGGGACGAAAGATACGCAGTATTTT. It specifies CASWWTGTKDTQYF.

This rearrangement joins TRBV25-1 to TRBJ2-1; 11 positions match TRBD2. V shed 6 bases, J shed 6 bases, and the junction held 7 bases outside the gene matches. CDR3 length: 15 residues. The germline gives CDR1 MGHDK, CDR2 SYGVNS. In DNA form, the CDR3 reads TGTGCCAGCAGCTCAGAGACTAGCGGGACCAATGAGCAGTTCTTC. Translating gives CASSSETSGTNEQFF.

The J gene is TRBJ2-7, the V gene TRBV29-1, with TRBD1 as a possible D gene (5 bases). CDR3 length: 12 residues. Germline loops: CDR1 SQVTM, CDR2 ANQGSEA. Trimming shortened V by 7 bases and J by 3 bases, and 13 bases separated the two germline ends. The CDR3 protein is CSAEQGLYEQYF. CDR3 bases: TGCAGCGCCGAGCAGGGTCTCTACGAGCAGTACTTC.

V is TRBV24-1 and J is TRBJ1-4; the D gene is possibly TRBD1 (5 bases). With 7 bases removed from V and 5 bases from J, the gap between germline ends came to 13 bases. Germline CDR1 and CDR2: KGHDR and SFDVKD. There are 14 residues in the CDR3. The chain's CDR3 is CATSQWGENEKLFF. CDR3 DNA sequence: TGTGCCACCAGCCAATGGGGGGAGAATGAAAAACTGTTTTTT.

This clone was observed a few times. This sequence joins TRBV6-4 and TRBJ2-3; D is unclear. Per germline, CDR1 MRHNA and CDR2 SNTAGT. The CDR3 is made up of 13 amino acids. V lost 6 bases, J lost 4 bases, and 11 bases lay in between. The CDR3 bases are TGTGCCAGCAGCTCGACTGAATCAGATACGCAGTATTTT. As protein: CASSSTESDTQYF.

The gene calls are TRBV27 and TRBJ1-6; D perhaps matches TRBD1 (5 bases). This CDR3 comprises 13 residues. CDR1 is MNHEY and CDR2 is SMNVEV in the germline V gene (reference sequence). V lost 5 bases and J lost 9, with 11 bases in between. The CDR3 loop reads CASSQGGGSPLHF. CDR3 coding DNA: TGTGCCAGCAGTCAGGGAGGTGGTTCACCCCTCCACTTT.

The V gene is TRBV6-5, the J gene TRBJ2-1; TRBD1 is a possible D gene (6 bases). The CDR3 totals 13 residues. V dropped 3 bases and J dropped 10 bases, with 13 bases sitting between them. The V gene's germline CDR1 is MNHEY and CDR2 SVGAGI. CDR3 nucleotide sequence: TGTGCCAGCAGTTATTTTCTGGGACACGAGCAGTTCTTC. It encodes CASSYFLGHEQFF.

The chain recombines TRBV7-2 with TRBJ1-5; D is ambiguous. The CDR3 spans 14 residues. Trimming stripped 4 bases from V and 5 bases from J, with 12 bases between. Per germline, CDR1 SGHTA and CDR2 FQGNSA. The CDR3 loop is CASSYRGRDQPQHF. The CDR3 nucleotides are TGTGCCAGCAGCTACCGGGGTCGGGATCAGCCCCAGCATTTT.

The chain uses TRBV2 and TRBJ1-2; 9 nucleotides line up with TRBD1. The CDR3 has 13 residues. Trimming took 7 bases from V and 7 from J; bases not matched to a gene: 7. The V gene's germline CDR1 is SNHLY and CDR2 FYNNEI. The CDR3 nucleotides read TGTGCCAGCACCAGGGACAGGGAAGGTGGCTACACCTTC. It is translated as CASTRDREGGYTF.

This clone occurred a few times. The V gene is TRBV30, the J gene TRBJ2-1; 10 nucleotides agree with TRBD2. Germline lookup yields CDR1 GTSNPN and CDR2 SVGIG (reference sequence). The CDR3 extends over 16 amino acids. J lost 8 bases, V lost 2 bases, and 12 bases had no gene match. CDR3 coding DNA: TGTGCCTGGAGTCTCTCCGCGCTAGCGGGAGAGGATGAGCAGTTCTTC. Amino acid sequence: CAWSLSALAGEDEQFF. The whole variable domain, remainder taken from reference TRBV30 and TRBJ2-1, is SQTIHQWPATLVQPVGSPLSLECTVEGTSNPNLYWYRQAAGRGLQLLFYSVGIGQISSEVPQNLSASRPQDRQFILSSKKLLLSDSGFYLCAWSLSALAGEDEQFFGPGTRLTVL.

The chain carries TRBV2 and TRBJ1-1; D not resolved. The CDR3 has 13 residues. V gave up 7 bases and J gave up 1 base, with 10 bases separating them. Germline CDR1 is SNHLY and CDR2 is FYNNEI. CDR3 amino acids: CASIRDQNTEAFF. CDR3 sequence (DNA): TGTGCCAGCATCCGAGATCAGAACACTGAAGCTTTCTTT. Using reference TRBV2 and TRBJ1-1 for the parts outside the CDR3, the full variable domain is EPEVTQTPSHQVTQMGQEVILRCVPISNHLYFYWYRQILGQKVEFLVSFYNNEISEKSEIFDDQFSVERPDGSNFTLKIRSTKLEDSAMYFCASIRDQNTEAFFGQGTRLTVV.

This clone was counted once. This chain links TRBV9 with TRBJ2-1; 7 bases are a match to TRBD2. The junction had 3 bases not matched to a gene; V was cut back by 0 bases and J by 0 bases. The germline V gene encodes CDR1 SGDLS and CDR2 YYNGEE. This CDR3 has 16 amino acids. The CDR3 region is CASSVEAGPSYNEQFF. The CDR3 bases are TGTGCCAGCAGCGTAGAAGCGGGGCCCTCCTACAATGAGCAGTTCTTC.

The CDR3 nucleotides are TGTGCCAGCTCAGCGACAGGGGGCAACACTGAAGCTTTCTTT. This sequence encodes CASSATGGNTEAFF. The chain couples TRBV18 to TRBJ1-1; 10 positions agree with TRBD1. The junction had 2 bases not matched to a gene; V was cut back by 5 bases and J by 2 bases. Germline CDR1 KGHSH, CDR2 LQKENI. The CDR3 contains 14 residues.

This sequence joins TRBV10-3 and TRBJ1-6; 8 nucleotides agree with TRBD1. The CDR3 has 17 residues. V lost 3 bases, J lost 0 bases, and 4 bases stayed unmatched. Germline-derived CDR1 and CDR2 are ENHRY and SYGVKD. The CDR3 nucleotides are TGTGCCATCAGTGATCAGGGGGCCGGCTCCTATAATTCACCCCTCCACTTT. Translation gives CAISDQGAGSYNSPLHF.